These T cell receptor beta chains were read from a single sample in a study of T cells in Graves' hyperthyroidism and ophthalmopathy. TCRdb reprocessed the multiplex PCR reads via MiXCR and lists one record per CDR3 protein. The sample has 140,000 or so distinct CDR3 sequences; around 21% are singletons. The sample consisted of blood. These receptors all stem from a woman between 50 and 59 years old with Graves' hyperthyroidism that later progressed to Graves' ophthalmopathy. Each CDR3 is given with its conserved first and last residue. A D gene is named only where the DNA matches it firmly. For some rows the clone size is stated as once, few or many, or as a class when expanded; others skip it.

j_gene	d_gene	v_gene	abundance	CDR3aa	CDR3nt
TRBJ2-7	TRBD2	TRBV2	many	CASRRGLAGFSYEQYF	TGTGCCAGCAGAAGGGGACTAGCGGGATTCTCCTACGAGCAGTACTTC
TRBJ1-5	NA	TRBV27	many	CATGHISNQPQHF	TGTGCCACCGGACACATTAGCAATCAGCCCCAGCATTTT
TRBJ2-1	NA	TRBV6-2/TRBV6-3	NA	CASSPGWNNEQFF	TGTGCCAGCAGCCCCGGCTGGAACAATGAGCAGTTCTTC
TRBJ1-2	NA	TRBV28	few	CASSFRVYGYTF	TGTGCCAGCAGTTTTCGGGTCTATGGCTACACCTTC
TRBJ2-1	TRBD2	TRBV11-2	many	CASRSLAVPYNEQFF	TGTGCCAGCAGGTCGCTAGCGGTGCCCTACAATGAGCAGTTCTTC
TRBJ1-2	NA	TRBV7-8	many	CASSLGPGGYTF	TGTGCCAGCAGCTTAGGACCGGGAGGCTACACCTTC
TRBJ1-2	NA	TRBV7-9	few	CASRSITKADYGYTF	TGTGCCAGCAGGTCGATAACGAAGGCTGACTATGGCTACACCTTC
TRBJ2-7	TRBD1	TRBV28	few	CASRYVARDSFSYEQYF	TGTGCCAGCAGATATGTCGCTCGGGACAGCTTTTCCTACGAGCAGTACTTC
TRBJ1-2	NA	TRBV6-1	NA	CASGNPGPNYGYTF	TGTGCCAGCGGAAATCCGGGGCCGAACTATGGCTACACCTTC
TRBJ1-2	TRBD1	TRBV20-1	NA	CSASGPGQEGYTF	TGCAGTGCTAGTGGGCCGGGACAGGAAGGCTACACCTTC
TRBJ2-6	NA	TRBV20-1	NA	CSARPSSGANVLTF	TGCAGTGCTAGACCTAGCTCTGGGGCCAACGTCCTGACTTTC
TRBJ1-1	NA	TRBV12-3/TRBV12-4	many	CASSLKRGTEAFF	TGTGCCAGCAGCCTAAAAAGGGGGACTGAAGCTTTCTTT
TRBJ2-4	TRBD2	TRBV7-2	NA	CASSPESGRGRNIQYF	TGTGCCAGCAGCCCAGAAAGCGGGAGGGGAAGAAACATTCAGTACTTC
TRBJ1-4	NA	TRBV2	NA	CASSGGYDEKLFF	TGTGCCAGCAGTGGGGGGTACGATGAAAAACTGTTTTTT
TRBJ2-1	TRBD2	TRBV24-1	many	CATGDSGVSYNEQFF	TGTGCCACCGGGGATAGCGGGGTCTCCTACAATGAGCAGTTCTTC
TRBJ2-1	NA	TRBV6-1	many	CASRGASYNEQFF	TGTGCCAGCAGGGGGGCCTCCTACAATGAGCAGTTCTTC
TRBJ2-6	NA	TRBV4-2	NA	CASSQDDEGDSGANVLTF	TGTGCCAGCAGCCAAGATGACGAGGGGGATTCTGGGGCCAACGTCCTGACTTTC
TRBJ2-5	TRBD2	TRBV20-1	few	CSAWTSGETQYF	TGCAGTGCCTGGACTAGCGGAGAGACCCAGTACTTC
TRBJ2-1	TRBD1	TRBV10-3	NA	CAISAVDRGEYNEQFF	TGTGCCATCAGTGCTGTCGACAGGGGCGAATACAATGAGCAGTTCTTC
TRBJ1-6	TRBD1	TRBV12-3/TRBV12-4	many	CASRRGTENSPLHF	TGTGCCAGCAGACGCGGGACAGAGAATTCACCCCTCCACTTT
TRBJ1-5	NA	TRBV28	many	CASSFGTRRAQHF	TGTGCCAGCAGTTTCGGGACCCGAAGGGCCCAGCATTTT
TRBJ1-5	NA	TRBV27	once	CASSFSGRGQPQHF	TGTGCCAGCAGTTTTTCGGGGAGGGGTCAGCCCCAGCATTTT
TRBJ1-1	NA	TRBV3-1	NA	CASSAKGLGNTEAFF	TGTGCCAGCAGCGCAAAAGGCCTTGGGAACACTGAAGCTTTCTTT
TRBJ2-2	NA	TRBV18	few	CASSPPALRAPGELFF	TGTGCCAGCTCACCACCGGCCTTGAGAGCCCCCGGGGAGCTGTTTTTT
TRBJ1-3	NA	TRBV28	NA	CASSQPGGSGNTIYF	TGTGCCAGCAGCCAACCCGGGGGCTCTGGAAACACCATATATTTT
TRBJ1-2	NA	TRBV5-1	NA	CASSQTQTNYGYTF	TGCGCCAGCAGTCAGACGCAAACTAACTATGGCTACACCTTC
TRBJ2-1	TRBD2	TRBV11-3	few	CASSAGTSNYNEQFF	TGTGCCAGCAGCGCCGGGACTAGCAACTACAATGAGCAGTTCTTC
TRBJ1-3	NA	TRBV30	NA	CAWTAGNTIYF	TGTGCCTGGACGGCTGGAAACACCATATATTTT
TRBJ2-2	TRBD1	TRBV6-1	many	CASRPPGQRNTGELFF	TGTGCCAGCAGACCCCCGGGACAGCGGAACACCGGGGAGCTGTTTTTT
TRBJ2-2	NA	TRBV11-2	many	CASSLGASNTGELFF	TGTGCCAGCAGCTTAGGAGCTTCGAACACCGGGGAGCTGTTTTTT
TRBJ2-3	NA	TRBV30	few	CAWTSRPDTQYF	TGTGCCTGGACCTCCCGCCCAGATACGCAGTATTTT
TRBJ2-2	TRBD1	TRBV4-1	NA	CASSQDGTAYANTGELFF	TGCGCCAGCAGCCAAGATGGGACAGCTTACGCGAACACCGGGGAGCTGTTTTTT